This T cell receptor beta chain was identified during a study of T cell responses to AZD1222 COVID-19 vaccine. Findings and limits, study-wide: Elevations in Spike-specific TCR breadth and depth followed administration of two AZD1222 doses. The span of vaccine-associated CD4 TCRs extended across spike, with dominance at 160-218 and 743-854.

The V segment lost 0 bases and the J segment 4 bases; nucleotides outside the gene matches: 10. Germline CDR1 SEHNR, CDR2 FQNEAQ (reference sequence). The length of the CDR3 is 17 residues. Profiling relied on immunoSEQ multiplex PCR, and the TCRdb table lists in-frame clones only, not all of them. Here the sample spans more than 150,000 clones, 85% to 90% being singletons. This clone was detected once. Antigen: not known. This receptor was obtained from an adult in good health. This chain links TRBV7-9 with TRBJ2-7; 9 nucleotides line up with TRBD1. The sample consisted of peripheral blood, taken on day 0 of AZD1222 vaccination. The DNA of the CDR3 is TGTGCCAGCAGCTTAGCAGGACGGTCGGACAGGGGATACGAGCAGTACTTC. It translates to CASSLAGRSDRGYEQYF.